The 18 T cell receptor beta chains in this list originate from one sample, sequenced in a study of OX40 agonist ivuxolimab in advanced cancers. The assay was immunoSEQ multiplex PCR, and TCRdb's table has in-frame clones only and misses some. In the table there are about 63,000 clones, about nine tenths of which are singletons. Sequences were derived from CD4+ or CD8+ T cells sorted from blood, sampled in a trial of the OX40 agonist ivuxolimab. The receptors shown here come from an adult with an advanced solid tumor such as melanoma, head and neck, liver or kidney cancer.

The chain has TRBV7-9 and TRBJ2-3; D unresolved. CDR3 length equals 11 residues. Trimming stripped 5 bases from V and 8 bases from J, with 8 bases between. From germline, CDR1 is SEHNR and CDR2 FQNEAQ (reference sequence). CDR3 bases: TGTGCCAGCAGCACTCCGAGTACGCAGTATTTT. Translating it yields CASSTPSTQYF.

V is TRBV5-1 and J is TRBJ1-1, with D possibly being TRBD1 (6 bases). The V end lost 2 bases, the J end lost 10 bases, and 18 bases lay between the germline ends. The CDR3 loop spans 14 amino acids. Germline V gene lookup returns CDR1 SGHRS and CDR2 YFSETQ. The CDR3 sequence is CASSLAEGTRVAFF. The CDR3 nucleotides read TGCGCCAGCAGCTTAGCAGAGGGGACACGGGTAGCTTTCTTT.

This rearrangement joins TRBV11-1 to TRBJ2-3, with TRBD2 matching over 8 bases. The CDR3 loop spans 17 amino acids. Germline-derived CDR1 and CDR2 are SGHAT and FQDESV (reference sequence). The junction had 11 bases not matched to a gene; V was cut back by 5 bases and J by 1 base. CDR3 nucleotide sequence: TGTGCCAGCAGCCCCTGGACGGCCGGGGGGGGCACAGATACGCAGTATTTT. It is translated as CASSPWTAGGGTDTQYF.

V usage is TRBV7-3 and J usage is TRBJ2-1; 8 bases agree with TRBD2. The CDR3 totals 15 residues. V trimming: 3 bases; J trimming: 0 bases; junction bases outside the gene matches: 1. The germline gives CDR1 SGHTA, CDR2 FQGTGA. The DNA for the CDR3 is TGTGCCAGCAGCTTGAGCGGGGGCTCCTACAATGAGCAGTTCTTC. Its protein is CASSLSGGSYNEQFF.

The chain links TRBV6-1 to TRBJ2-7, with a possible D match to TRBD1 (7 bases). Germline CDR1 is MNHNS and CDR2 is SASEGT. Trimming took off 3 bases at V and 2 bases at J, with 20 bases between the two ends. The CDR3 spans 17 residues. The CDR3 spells CASSEISNRGGPYEQYF. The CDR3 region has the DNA TGTGCCAGCAGTGAGATCAGTAACAGGGGAGGCCCCTACGAGCAGTACTTC.

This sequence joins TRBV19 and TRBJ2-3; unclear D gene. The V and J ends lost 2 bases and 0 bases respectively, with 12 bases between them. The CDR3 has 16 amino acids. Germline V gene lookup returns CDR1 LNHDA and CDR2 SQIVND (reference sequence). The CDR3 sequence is CASSIRLGESTDTQYF. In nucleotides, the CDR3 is TGTGCCAGTAGTATACGGTTAGGCGAAAGCACAGATACGCAGTATTTT.

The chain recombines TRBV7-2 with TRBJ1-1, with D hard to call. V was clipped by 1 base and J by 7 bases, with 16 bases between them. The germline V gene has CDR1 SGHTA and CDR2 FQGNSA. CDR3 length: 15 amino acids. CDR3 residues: CASSLVGVNDGEAFF. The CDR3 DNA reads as TGTGCCAGCAGCTTAGTAGGTGTAAACGACGGTGAAGCTTTCTTT. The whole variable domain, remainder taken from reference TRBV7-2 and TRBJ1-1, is GAGVSQSPSNKVTEKGKDVELRCDPISGHTALYWYRQSLGQGLEFLIYFQGNSAPDKSGLPSDRFSAERTGGSVSTLTIQRTQQEDSAVYLCASSLVGVNDGEAFFGQGTRLTVV.

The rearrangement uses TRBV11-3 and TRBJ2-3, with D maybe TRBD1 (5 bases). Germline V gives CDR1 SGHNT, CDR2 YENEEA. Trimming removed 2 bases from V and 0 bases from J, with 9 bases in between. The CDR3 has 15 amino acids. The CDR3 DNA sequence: TGTGCCAGCAGCTTACGCCAGGGCAGCACAGATACGCAGTATTTT. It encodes CASSLRQGSTDTQYF. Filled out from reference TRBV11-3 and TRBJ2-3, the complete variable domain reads EAGVVQSPRYKIIEKKQPVAFWCNPISGHNTLYWYLQNLGQGPELLIRYENEEAVDDSQLPKDRFSAERLKGVDSTLKIQPAELGDSAVYLCASSLRQGSTDTQYFGPGTRLTVL.

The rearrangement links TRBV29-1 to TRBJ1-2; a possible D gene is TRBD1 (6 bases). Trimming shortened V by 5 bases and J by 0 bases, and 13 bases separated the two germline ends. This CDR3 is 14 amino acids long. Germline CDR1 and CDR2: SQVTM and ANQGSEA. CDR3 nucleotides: TGCAGCGTTCAACAGGGATCGACTAACTATGGCTACACCTTC. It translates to CSVQQGSTNYGYTF.

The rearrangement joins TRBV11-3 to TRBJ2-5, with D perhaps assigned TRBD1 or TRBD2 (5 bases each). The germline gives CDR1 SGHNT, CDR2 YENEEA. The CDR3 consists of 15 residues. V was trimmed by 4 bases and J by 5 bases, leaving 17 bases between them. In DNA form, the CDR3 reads TGTGCCAGCAGCTCCGGGACGGCCTGGGGGGAGACCCAGTACTTC. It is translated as CASSSGTAWGETQYF.

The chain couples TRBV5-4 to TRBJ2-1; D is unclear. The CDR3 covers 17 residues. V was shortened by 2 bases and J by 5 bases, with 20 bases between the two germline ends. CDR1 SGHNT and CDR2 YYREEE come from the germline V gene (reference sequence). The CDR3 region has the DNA TGTGCCAGCAGCTTCGAAAAACGGCCGCCTGCGGACAATGAGCAGTTCTTC. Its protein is CASSFEKRPPADNEQFF. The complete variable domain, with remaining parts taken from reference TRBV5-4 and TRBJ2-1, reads ETGVTQSPTHLIKTRGQQVTLRCSSQSGHNTVSWYQQALGQGPQFIFQYYREEENGRGNFPPRFSGLQFPNYSSELNVNALELDDSALYLCASSFEKRPPADNEQFFGPGTRLTVL.

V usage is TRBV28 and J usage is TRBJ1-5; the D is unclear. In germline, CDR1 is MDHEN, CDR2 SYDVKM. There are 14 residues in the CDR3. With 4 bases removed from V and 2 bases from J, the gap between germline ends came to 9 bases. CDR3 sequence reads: CASSWTGGNQPQHF. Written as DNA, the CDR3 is TGTGCCAGCAGTTGGACGGGTGGCAATCAGCCCCAGCATTTT.

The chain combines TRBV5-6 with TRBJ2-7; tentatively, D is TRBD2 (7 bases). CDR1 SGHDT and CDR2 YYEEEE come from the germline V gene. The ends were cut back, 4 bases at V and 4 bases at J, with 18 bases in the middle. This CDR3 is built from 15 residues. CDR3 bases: TGTGCCAGCAGCCCGGGGGGCGCGGGGATATACGAGCAGTACTTC. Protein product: CASSPGGAGIYEQYF.

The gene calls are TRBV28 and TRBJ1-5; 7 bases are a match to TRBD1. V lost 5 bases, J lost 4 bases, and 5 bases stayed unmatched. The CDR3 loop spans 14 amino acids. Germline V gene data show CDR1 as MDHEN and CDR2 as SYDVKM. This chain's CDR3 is CASSLDRTNQPQHF. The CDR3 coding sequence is TGTGCCAGCAGTCTGGACAGGACGAATCAGCCCCAGCATTTT.

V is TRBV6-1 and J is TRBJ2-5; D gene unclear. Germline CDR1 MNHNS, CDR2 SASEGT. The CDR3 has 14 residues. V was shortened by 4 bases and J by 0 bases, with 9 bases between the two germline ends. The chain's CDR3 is CASSGGLNQETQYF. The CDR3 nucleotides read TGTGCCAGCAGTGGAGGATTAAACCAAGAGACCCAGTACTTC.

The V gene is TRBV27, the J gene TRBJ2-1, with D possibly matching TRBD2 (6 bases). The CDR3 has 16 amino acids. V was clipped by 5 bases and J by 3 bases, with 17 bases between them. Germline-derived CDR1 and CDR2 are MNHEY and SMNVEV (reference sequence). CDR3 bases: TGTGCCAGCAGTCAGTCAACAAGGCGGGGCTACAATGAGCAGTTCTTC. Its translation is CASSQSTRRGYNEQFF.

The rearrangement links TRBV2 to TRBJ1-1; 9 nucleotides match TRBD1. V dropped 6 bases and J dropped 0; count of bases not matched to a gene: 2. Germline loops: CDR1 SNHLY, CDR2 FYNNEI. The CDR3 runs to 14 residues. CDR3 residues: CASRQGAMNTEAFF. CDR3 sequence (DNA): TGTGCCAGCAGACAGGGGGCCATGAACACTGAAGCTTTCTTT.

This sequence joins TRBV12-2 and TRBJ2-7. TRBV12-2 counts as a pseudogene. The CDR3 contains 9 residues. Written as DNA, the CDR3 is TGTGCAAGTCGCTACGAGCAGTACTTC. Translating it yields CASRYEQYF.